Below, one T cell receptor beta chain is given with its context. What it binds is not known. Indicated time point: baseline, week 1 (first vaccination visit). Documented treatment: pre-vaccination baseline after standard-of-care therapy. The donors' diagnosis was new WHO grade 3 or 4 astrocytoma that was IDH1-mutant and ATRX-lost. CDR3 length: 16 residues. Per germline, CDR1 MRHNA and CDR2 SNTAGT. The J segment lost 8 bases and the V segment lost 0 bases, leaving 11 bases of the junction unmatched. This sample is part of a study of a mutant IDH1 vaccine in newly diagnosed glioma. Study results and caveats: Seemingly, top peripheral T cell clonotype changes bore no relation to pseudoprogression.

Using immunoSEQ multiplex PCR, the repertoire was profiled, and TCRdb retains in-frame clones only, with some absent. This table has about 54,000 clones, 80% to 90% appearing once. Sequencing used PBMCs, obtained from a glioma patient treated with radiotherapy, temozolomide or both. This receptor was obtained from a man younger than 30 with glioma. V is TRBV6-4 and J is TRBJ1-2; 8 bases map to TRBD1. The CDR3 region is CASSDSSNQGARGYTF. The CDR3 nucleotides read TGTGCCAGCAGTGACTCCTCTAATCAGGGGGCGCGCGGCTACACCTTC.